Listed here are 16 T cell receptor beta chains from one sample, sequenced in a study of cytomegalovirus exposure and HLA in healthy donors (TCRdb year 2017). Receptors were amplified or captured by the immunoSEQ multiplex PCR assay. A mixture of 60 forward primers for TCR Vbeta segments and 13 reverse primers for TCR Jbeta segments was used in the multiplex PCR. This is the immuneACCESS table as TCRdb keeps it, with only in-frame sequences that have V and J called. A part of the clones is gone; compared with another copy, unresolved V genes explain less than half, and the rest is unexplained. Here the sample has approximately 170,000 clones; 85% occur a single time. Jointly, the top ten make up about 2.7% of the sample. Source material: PBMCs. Receptor source: a man aged 25-40 years in good health and CMV-seropositive.

The V call is TRBV5-6, the J call TRBJ1-6; TRBD1 might be the D (6 bases). V shed 0 bases and J shed 8 bases, with 15 bases lying between them. Germline V gene lookup returns CDR1 SGHDT and CDR2 YYEEEE. CDR3 length equals 16 residues. This chain's CDR3 is CASSLGNRVGHSPLHF. DNA for the CDR3: TGTGCCAGCAGCTTGGGGAACAGGGTGGGTCATTCACCCCTCCACTTT.

The chain uses TRBV5-8 and TRBJ2-3; TRBD2 might be the D (6 bases). Per the germline V gene, CDR1 is SGHTS and CDR2 is YDEGEE. CDR3 length: 15 residues. Trimming cost V 2 bases and J 2 bases, with 12 bases left between them. In DNA form, the CDR3 reads TGTGCCAGCAGCTTAATAGCGGCCCACACAGATACGCAGTATTTT. Protein product: CASSLIAAHTDTQYF.

This clone came up once. Other nucleotide sequences in the sample specify the same CDR3. The DNA of the CDR3 is TGTGCCAGCAGTTTTCATCAGGGACAGGGTATCTATAGCAATCAGCCCCAGCATTTT. It specifies CASSFHQGQGIYSNQPQHF. This rearrangement joins TRBV7-9 to TRBJ1-5, with 9 bases identical to TRBD1. Germline V CDR1 and CDR2: SEHNR, FQNEAQ (reference sequence). This CDR3 comprises 19 residues. J was trimmed by 0 bases and V by 6 bases; bases with no gene match: 15. Together with reference TRBV7-9 and TRBJ1-5, the CDR3 gives the full variable domain: DTGVSQNPRHKITKRGQNVTFRCDPISEHNRLYWYRQTLGQGPEFLTYFQNEAQLEKSRLLSDRFSAERPKGSFSTLEIQRTEQGDSAMYLCASSFHQGQGIYSNQPQHFGDGTRLSIL.

The rearrangement joins TRBV9 to TRBJ2-3; 7 bases agree with TRBD1. V was clipped by 4 bases and J by 0 bases; unmatched bases: 5. Germline CDR1 SGDLS, CDR2 YYNGEE. The CDR3 runs 15 residues. The CDR3 loop reads CASSPGGQSTDTQYF. In nucleotides, the CDR3 is TGTGCCAGCAGCCCAGGGGGACAAAGCACAGATACGCAGTATTTT.

The chain employs TRBV6-5 and TRBJ2-7; 8 bases fit TRBD1. Trimming at V came to 6 bases and at J to 3 bases, leaving 4 bases not matched to a gene. Germline-derived CDR1 and CDR2 are MNHEY and SVGAGI. This CDR3 spans 13 amino acids. The CDR3 here is CASSLGQDYEQYF. Here the CDR3 DNA reads TGTGCCAGCAGCCTGGGACAGGACTACGAGCAGTACTTC.

The chain has TRBV6-5 and TRBJ2-5; D call uncertain. The CDR3 contains 14 residues. The germline CDR1 and CDR2 sequences are MNHEY and SVGAGI. The V gene lost 5 bases and the J gene lost 5 bases, with 15 bases spanning the gap. CDR3 protein: CASSAVELRETQYF. In DNA form, the CDR3 reads TGTGCCAGCAGTGCTGTAGAGCTCCGGGAGACCCAGTACTTC.

This chain links TRBV7-9 with TRBJ2-2, with TRBD1 as a possible D gene (6 bases). The ends were cut back, 10 bases at V and 8 bases at J, with 17 bases in the middle. CDR1 SEHNR and CDR2 FQNEAQ come from the germline V gene (reference sequence). This CDR3 comprises 13 residues. The DNA for the CDR3 is TGTGCCAACGAACAGGGACCCCGAGGGGAGCTGTTTTTT. Its translation: CANEQGPRGELFF.

This chain uses TRBV11-3 with TRBJ2-7; tentative D call: TRBD1 (6 bases). V lost 4 bases, J lost 2 bases, and 18 bases lay in between. The germline gives CDR1 SGHNT, CDR2 YENEEA. CDR3 size: 16 residues. The CDR3 region is CASSSLQGFPTYEQYF. The CDR3 DNA reads TGTGCCAGCAGCTCCTTACAGGGTTTCCCCACCTACGAGCAGTACTTC.

The chain has TRBV18 and TRBJ2-2; 7 positions agree with TRBD1. Germline trimming cut 3 bases from V and 1 base from J; bases unmatched to any gene: 2. This CDR3 is 15 amino acids long. Germline loops: CDR1 KGHSH, CDR2 LQKENI. In nucleotides, the CDR3 is TGTGCCAGCTCACCCCGGACAGGGAACACCGGGGAGCTGTTTTTT. Translation gives CASSPRTGNTGELFF.

This sequence joins TRBV2 and TRBJ1-5, with TRBD1 as a possible D gene (5 bases). The CDR3 length is 15 residues. Trimming shortened V by 7 bases and J by 5 bases, and 18 bases separated the two germline ends. CDR1 SNHLY and CDR2 FYNNEI come from the germline V gene. For the CDR3, the DNA is TGTGCCAGCACAAGGGAAGGAGTAGGGGATCAGCCCCAGCATTTT. It specifies CASTREGVGDQPQHF. Looking up the rest from reference TRBV2 and TRBJ1-5 gives the full variable domain: EPEVTQTPSHQVTQMGQEVILRCVPISNHLYFYWYRQILGQKVEFLVSFYNNEISEKSEIFDDQFSVERPDGSNFTLKIRSTKLEDSAMYFCASTREGVGDQPQHFGDGTRLSIL.

This sequence joins TRBV11-1 and TRBJ2-7, with 8 positions matching TRBD1. Germline CDR1 reads SGHAT; CDR2 reads FQDESV (reference sequence). With V trimmed by 3 bases and J by 2 bases, 6 bases remained unmatched. CDR3 size: 15 residues. The CDR3 sequence: CASSFGTGHAYEQYV. The CDR3 region has the DNA TGTGCCAGCAGCTTCGGGACAGGCCATGCCTACGAGCAGTACGTC.

The chain has TRBV7-2 and TRBJ2-7, with 7 bases identical to TRBD1. The germline V gene encodes CDR1 SGHTA and CDR2 FQGNSA. This CDR3 spans 16 amino acids. Trimming removed 1 base from V and 1 base from J; junction bases left unmatched: 7. The CDR3 is CASSLGPTGLSYEQYF. In DNA form, the CDR3 reads TGTGCCAGCAGCTTAGGACCGACAGGGTTGTCCTACGAGCAGTACTTC. The variable domain in full, completed from reference TRBV7-2 and TRBJ2-7, reads GAGVSQSPSNKVTEKGKDVELRCDPISGHTALYWYRQSLGQGLEFLIYFQGNSAPDKSGLPSDRFSAERTGGSVSTLTIQRTQQEDSAVYLCASSLGPTGLSYEQYFGPGTRLTVT.

This clone was observed a handful of times. The V and J genes are TRBV9 and TRBJ1-4; D might be TRBD1 (5 bases). V dropped 3 bases and J dropped 12 bases, with 18 bases sitting between them. In germline, CDR1 is SGDLS, CDR2 YYNGEE. There are 14 residues in the CDR3. The CDR3, as DNA: TGTGCCAGCAGCGAGACAGCCCTGGTGAGAGAACTGTTTTTT. This translates into CASSETALVRELFF.

V usage is TRBV2 and J usage is TRBJ1-4, with TRBD1 matching over 10 bases. The CDR3 has 15 residues. CDR1 is SNHLY, CDR2 FYNNEI, per germline. Trimming at V came to 5 bases and at J to 8 bases, leaving 8 bases not matched to a gene. The CDR3 sequence: CASSKGTGVVEKLFF. The DNA of the CDR3 is TGTGCCAGCAGTAAGGGGACAGGGGTGGTAGAAAAACTGTTTTTT.

This clone showed up just a few times. The chain employs TRBV4-2 and TRBJ2-3, with TRBD2 identical over 10 bases. The CDR3 loop spans 16 amino acids. Germline trimming cut 2 bases from V and 6 bases from J; bases unmatched to any gene: 8. Per germline, CDR1 LGHNA and CDR2 YNFKEQ. The CDR3 bases are TGTGCCAGCAGCCAAATGGGGGGACTAGCGATGGATACGCAGTATTTT. Its translation is CASSQMGGLAMDTQYF.

This clone showed up just once. The chain uses TRBV28 and TRBJ1-2, with TRBD1 as a possible D gene (6 bases). Germline V lookup: CDR1 MDHEN, CDR2 SYDVKM. The CDR3 is 14 amino acids. The ends were cut back, 3 bases at V and 5 bases at J, with 13 bases in the middle. CDR3 region: CASSFRGGAYGYTF. For the CDR3, the DNA is TGTGCCAGCAGTTTTCGGGGGGGCGCTTATGGCTACACCTTC.